This T cell receptor (beta chain) emerged from a study of blood T cell repertoires in COVID-19. Background on the study: Spain, Italy and the United States supplied samples that represented acute and convalescent COVID-19. The analysed material was cDNA or gDNA that came from T cells, B-cell-depleted T cells, or PBMCs.

In this sample, this clone turned up once. V was cut by 4 bases and J by 6 bases, with 9 bases left in between. The CDR3 runs 12 residues. Germline CDR1 and CDR2: SGHNT and YYREEE (reference sequence). In the original workflow: It was from reference gene primer amplification that nucleated cell counts were estimated. Measured with immunoSEQ multiplex PCR; TCRdb has only the in-frame clones, and not every one. V and J calls and clone size come straight from that table; D and trimming were deduced from the DNA. The sample yields about 210,000 clones, roughly 86% seen once. The clonotype comes from a woman between 45 and 65 years old with active or convalescent COVID-19. The sample comprised peripheral blood. The V and J genes are TRBV5-4 and TRBJ2-3, with a possible D match to TRBD1 (6 bases). CDR3 sequence: CASSQGRDTQYF. The CDR3 DNA reads TGTGCCAGCAGCCAGGGGCGGGATACGCAGTATTTT.